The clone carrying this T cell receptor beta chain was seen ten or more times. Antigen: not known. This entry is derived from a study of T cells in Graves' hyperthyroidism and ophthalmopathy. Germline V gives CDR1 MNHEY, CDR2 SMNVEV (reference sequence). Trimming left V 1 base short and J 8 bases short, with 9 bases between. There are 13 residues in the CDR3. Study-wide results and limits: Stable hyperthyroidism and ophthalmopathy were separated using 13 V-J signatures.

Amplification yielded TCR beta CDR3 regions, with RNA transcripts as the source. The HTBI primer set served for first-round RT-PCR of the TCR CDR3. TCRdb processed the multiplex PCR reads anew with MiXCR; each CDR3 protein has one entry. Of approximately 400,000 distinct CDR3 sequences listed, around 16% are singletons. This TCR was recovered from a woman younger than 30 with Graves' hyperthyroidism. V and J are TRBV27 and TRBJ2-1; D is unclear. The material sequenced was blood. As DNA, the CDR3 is TGTGCCAGCAGTTTATTCATACAAGATGAGCAGTTCTTC. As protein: CASSLFIQDEQFF.